These 21 T cell receptor beta chains came from one sample sequenced in a study of OX40 agonist ivuxolimab in advanced cancers. This table comes from immunoSEQ multiplex PCR, and its TCRdb copy is limited to in-frame clones, with some not included. The data hold approximately 45,000 clones, with just under 95% observed a single time. The sample consisted of CD4+ or CD8+ T cells sorted from blood, taken in a trial of the OX40 agonist ivuxolimab. The receptor source for this set is an adult with an advanced solid tumor such as melanoma, head and neck, liver or kidney cancer.

The chain joins TRBV28 to TRBJ2-5; 9 positions agree with TRBD1. Germline CDR1 is MDHEN and CDR2 is SYDVKM. The junction had 18 bases not matched to a gene; V was cut back by 6 bases and J by 1 base. This CDR3 contains 19 residues. CDR3 protein: CASSPAGQGFERFQETQYF. The CDR3, as DNA: TGTGCCAGCAGCCCTGCAGGACAGGGGTTCGAAAGGTTCCAAGAGACCCAGTACTTC.

The rearrangement links TRBV19 to TRBJ2-3; D might be TRBD2 (5 bases). This CDR3 spans 17 amino acids. Germline V CDR1 and CDR2: LNHDA, SQIVND (reference sequence). Trimming pared 5 bases from V and 2 bases from J, leaving 20 bases between. In DNA form, the CDR3 reads TGTGCCAGTAGTCCTGACGAACGGGGAATTAACACAGATACGCAGTATTTT. This gives the protein CASSPDERGINTDTQYF.

The chain is built from TRBV7-2 and TRBJ2-1, with D possibly being TRBD2 (6 bases). This CDR3 spans 17 amino acids. Looked up from germline, CDR1 is SGHTA and CDR2 is FQGNSA. Between the trimmed V and J ends, which lost 7 bases and 6 bases, there was a span of 25 bases. CDR3 nucleotides: TGTGCCAGCACCTCACCGGTGATGGGAGGTAAGGGCAATGAGCAGTTCTTC. It translates to CASTSPVMGGKGNEQFF.

The CDR3 nucleotides read TGTGCCAGCAGCCCACCGACAGGGAATCGCGGTGAGCAGTTCTTC. This gives the protein CASSPPTGNRGEQFF. The rearrangement uses TRBV13 and TRBJ2-1; 7 bases fit TRBD1. Trimming removed 5 bases from V and 9 bases from J; junction bases left unmatched: 13. Germline V lookup: CDR1 PRHDT, CDR2 FYEKMQ (reference sequence). This CDR3 comprises 15 residues.

The count of this clone is one. V gene TRBV7-9 combines with J gene TRBJ1-1, with D maybe TRBD1 (5 bases). This CDR3 contains 12 residues. Germline CDR1 and CDR2: SEHNR and FQNEAQ (reference sequence). V gave up 4 bases and J gave up 11 bases, with 14 bases separating them. CDR3 DNA: TGTGCCAGCAGCTCGGACACCCCATTGGCTTTCTTT. Translated: CASSSDTPLAFF.

V is TRBV9 and J is TRBJ1-2; no reliable D call. Germline V CDR1 and CDR2: SGDLS, YYNGEE. The CDR3 extends over 15 amino acids. Trimming took off 0 bases at V and 0 bases at J, with 9 bases between the two ends. The CDR3 DNA sequence: TGTGCCAGCAGCGTAGGCAGACTAACTAACTATGGCTACACCTTC. Its translation: CASSVGRLTNYGYTF.

This clone was seen only once. The chain joins TRBV11-3 to TRBJ2-3; 10 bases match TRBD1. This CDR3 region has 14 residues. The J segment lost 7 bases and the V segment lost 4 bases, leaving 5 bases of the junction unmatched. CDR1 is SGHNT and CDR2 is YENEEA in the germline V gene. The chain's CDR3 is CASSSGTGENTQYF. DNA for the CDR3: TGTGCCAGCAGCTCCGGGACAGGGGAAAATACGCAGTATTTT.

The J gene is TRBJ2-7, the V gene TRBV28; D remains unclear. The CDR3 covers 14 residues. CDR1 and CDR2 from the germline V gene are MDHEN and SYDVKM. V gave up 6 bases and J gave up 5 bases, with 17 bases separating them. The CDR3 nucleotides read TGTGCCAGCAGCAAGACGCGCCAGTCCCACGAGCAGTACTTC. Residues: CASSKTRQSHEQYF.

This rearrangement joins TRBV7-2 to TRBJ2-7; no reliable D call. The CDR3 runs to 13 residues. Deletions cut 8 bases from V and 2 bases from J, with 13 bases between. Germline lookup yields CDR1 SGHTA and CDR2 FQGNSA. CDR3 nucleotide sequence: TGTGCCAGCGGGCCTATACGCCCCTACGAGCAGTACTTC. Translated: CASGPIRPYEQYF.

V usage is TRBV2 and J usage is TRBJ2-3, with 7 bases lining up with TRBD2. The CDR3 covers 18 residues. CDR1 is SNHLY and CDR2 is FYNNEI in the germline V gene. Trimming cost V 0 bases and J 0 bases; bases outside gene matches: 9. CDR3: CASSEALLYSGSTDTQYF. CDR3 nucleotides: TGTGCCAGCAGTGAAGCGCTTTTGTATAGCGGGAGCACAGATACGCAGTATTTT.

The genes are TRBV5-1 and TRBJ1-2; TRBD1 matches at 7 bases. The J segment lost 6 bases and the V segment lost 4 bases, leaving 9 bases of the junction unmatched. The germline CDR1 and CDR2 sequences are SGHRS and YFSETQ. The CDR3 extends over 14 amino acids. The chain's CDR3 is CASSLPDRANGYTF. CDR3 nucleotides: TGCGCCAGCAGCCTCCCCGACAGGGCCAATGGCTACACCTTC.

The chain uses TRBV9 and TRBJ2-1; tentatively, D is TRBD2 (6 bases). This CDR3 has 15 amino acids. Trimming removed 1 base from V and 7 bases from J, with 15 bases in between. CDR1 SGDLS and CDR2 YYNGEE come from the germline V gene. The chain's CDR3 is CASSVRSYRGNEQFF. The CDR3 DNA is TGTGCCAGCAGCGTAAGGAGCTACCGGGGGAATGAGCAGTTCTTC.

In this sample, this clone turned up a few times. The V gene is TRBV5-1, the J gene TRBJ2-2; D gene uncertain. The germline V gene has CDR1 SGHRS and CDR2 YFSETQ. Trimming stripped 2 bases from V and 1 base from J, with 9 bases between. The CDR3 runs to 15 residues. The CDR3 region is CASSLAEGNTGELFF. The CDR3 nucleotides are TGCGCCAGCAGCTTAGCCGAAGGGAACACCGGGGAGCTGTTTTTT. The complete variable domain, with remaining parts taken from reference TRBV5-1 and TRBJ2-2, reads KAGVTQTPRYLIKTRGQQVTLSCSPISGHRSVSWYQQTPGQGLQFLFEYFSETQRNKGNFPGRFSGRQFSNSRSEMNVSTLELGDSALYLCASSLAEGNTGELFFGEGSRLTVL.

This chain uses TRBV13 with TRBJ2-7; tentative D call: TRBD2 (6 bases). The CDR3 extends over 14 amino acids. Germline-derived CDR1 and CDR2 are PRHDT and FYEKMQ (reference sequence). Trimming took 3 bases from V and 2 from J, leaving 11 bases between them. The CDR3 region is CASSFGGTPYEQYF. The CDR3 DNA reads TGTGCCAGCAGCTTCGGCGGGACCCCCTACGAGCAGTACTTC.

This chain joins TRBV9 and TRBJ2-5; D assignment may be TRBD1 or TRBD2 (7 bases each). Germline V lookup: CDR1 SGDLS, CDR2 YYNGEE. The V end was cut by 3 bases, the J end by 1 base, with 13 bases between. CDR3 length equals 15 residues. The DNA of the CDR3 is TGTGCCAGCAGCGCAGGGGGGGGCTCCCAAGAGACCCAGTACTTC. Translated: CASSAGGGSQETQYF.

The V call is TRBV13, the J call TRBJ1-4, with 7 bases that match TRBD1. This CDR3 is 17 amino acids long. Germline CDR1 reads PRHDT; CDR2 reads FYEKMQ (reference sequence). V dropped 2 bases and J dropped 5; count of bases not matched to a gene: 11. CDR3 region: CASSLLSAGQQNEKLFF. CDR3 sequence (DNA): TGTGCCAGCAGCTTACTCTCCGCGGGACAGCAAAATGAAAAACTGTTTTTT.

The rearrangement uses TRBV10-3 and TRBJ2-7, with D perhaps being TRBD1 or TRBD2 (5 bases each). This CDR3 is built from 17 residues. CDR1 and CDR2 (germline): ENHRY, SYGVKD. V was trimmed by 0 bases and J by 3 bases, leaving 18 bases between them. The CDR3 DNA reads TGTGCCATCAGTGAGTCGACTCTGGGGGAGCTGCACTACGAGCAGTACTTC. Its protein product is CAISESTLGELHYEQYF.

This clone appeared a single time. The J gene is TRBJ1-5, the V gene TRBV4-1; TRBD1 aligns across 9 bases. Losses at the gene ends were 1 base for V and 0 bases for J; bases not matched to a gene: 10. CDR1 and CDR2 (germline): MGHRA, YSYEKL. This CDR3 region has 19 residues. The CDR3 sequence: CASSQVRGTGRFSNQPQHF. Written as DNA, the CDR3 is TGCGCCAGCAGCCAAGTGAGGGGGACAGGGCGTTTTAGCAATCAGCCCCAGCATTTT.

The V call is TRBV9, the J call TRBJ2-1, with D maybe TRBD2 (6 bases). Germline assignment: CDR1 SGDLS and CDR2 YYNGEE. There are 13 residues in the CDR3. V shed 0 bases and J shed 9 bases, with 10 bases lying between them. CDR3 protein: CASSVAGVLEQFF. As DNA, the CDR3 is TGTGCCAGCAGCGTAGCGGGAGTTCTTGAGCAGTTCTTC.

This chain links TRBV11-1 with TRBJ2-3; no reliable D call. The ends were cut back, 3 bases at V and 4 bases at J, with 5 bases in the middle. CDR1 is SGHAT, CDR2 FQDESV, per germline (reference sequence). This CDR3 comprises 12 residues. The CDR3 reads CASSFDADTQYF. The CDR3 DNA reads TGTGCCAGCAGCTTCGACGCAGATACGCAGTATTTT.

The V call is TRBV25-1, the J call TRBJ1-1; 11 bases align to TRBD1. CDR3 length: 13 amino acids. Losses at the gene ends were 6 bases for V and 5 bases for J; bases not matched to a gene: 2. In germline, CDR1 is MGHDK, CDR2 SYGVNS. The chain's CDR3 is CASRGQGGTEAFF. As DNA, the CDR3 is TGTGCCAGCAGGGGACAGGGGGGGACTGAAGCTTTCTTT.